One TCR beta chain is described in this entry. The antigen is unknown. This sample is drawn from a study of cytomegalovirus exposure and HLA in healthy donors. The V gene lost 2 bases and the J gene lost 0 bases, with 18 bases spanning the gap. The CDR3 is 18 residues long. Germline-derived CDR1 and CDR2 are MNHNS and SASEGT. PCR used 60 Vbeta primers and 13 Jbeta primers. The table came from immunoSEQ multiplex PCR; TCRdb's copy has only in-frame clones and leaves some out. Here the sample spans about 150,000 clones, over 65% being singletons. Study results and caveats: Common viral pathogens seemed to be connected with several of the most significant clusters, according to a later analysis. Evidence from a later analysis indicated that most CMV-associated TCR beta chains looked HLA-restricted. Highest at DRB1 and lowest at HLA-C, TCR association rates differed among HLA loci in a later analysis.

This TCR was recovered from a woman in her 40s in good health and CMV-seronegative. The chain uses TRBV6-1 and TRBJ2-3; D ambiguous. The sequenced material came from PBMCs. The CDR3 spells CASSEFLVPTTSTDTQYF. DNA of the CDR3: TGTGCCAGCAGTGAATTCCTAGTCCCAACAACAAGCACAGATACGCAGTATTTT.